This T cell receptor (beta chain) was recorded in a study of metastatic and nonmetastatic thyroid tumors. Overall study context: Peripheral blood and tumor or nodule samples from malignant and benign thyroid patients were compared.

General study results and limits: Versus benign nodules, malignant thyroid tumors reportedly had significantly higher TCR beta diversity, in blood and tumor.

In the study's own analysis: A classifier for distant metastasis in papillary thyroid cancer was constructed using CDR3 differences observed across clinicopathological groups. TCRdb re-called clones via MiXCR from the PCR reads. TCRdb's processing, not the study's, gives the V and J calls here. The sample holds about 8,400 clones, approximately 30% seen once. As regards this clone: As yet, its antigen is unknown.

Patients were all untreated before their thyroid surgery. The CDR3 spans 14 residues. The ends were cut back, 6 bases at V and 5 bases at J, with 20 bases in the middle. Germline V gene lookup returns CDR1 DFQATT and CDR2 SNEGSKA (reference sequence). The sequence derives from a female donor with papillary thyroid cancer or a benign thyroid nodule (not recorded which). Some clones in this sample may be carry-over from other donors' samples. Input material: tumor tissue. J is TRBJ2-7 and V is TRBV20-1, with D possibly TRBD2 on 7 matching bases. CDR3 DNA: TGCAGTGCCAGGCCGGGGGGCACCCCCAACGAGCAGTACTTC. This gives the protein CSARPGGTPNEQYF.